The 6 T cell receptor beta chains below were found in one sample sequenced in a study of T cell repertoires in cytomegalovirus infection. Which antigens these TCRs recognize remains unknown. MiXCR, run by TCRdb on the reads, gives a single entry per CDR3 protein. The sample shows 200,000 to 250,000 distinct CDR3 sequences, roughly two fifths of them seen only once. The specimen comprised CD8+ T cells from cultured PBMCs, sampled from culture after CMV antigen stimulation. The receptor set was obtained from a human donor in good health (CMV status not recorded). Some clones in this sample may be carry-over from other donors' samples.

The chain links TRBV10-3 to TRBJ2-2; no firm D call. This CDR3 is 15 amino acids long. V was shortened by 0 bases and J by 3 bases, with 8 bases between the two germline ends. Looked up from germline, CDR1 is ENHRY and CDR2 is SYGVKD. Here the CDR3 DNA reads TGTGCCATCAGTGAGTCAAATGCGTACACCGGGGAGCTGTTTTTT. This translates into CAISESNAYTGELFF.

This clonotype was counted only a few times. The gene calls are TRBV4-1 and TRBJ2-1; the match to TRBD2 covers 10 bases. This CDR3 has 16 residues. J was trimmed by 3 bases and V by 4 bases; bases with no gene match: 6. Germline CDR1 and CDR2: MGHRA and YSYEKL. CDR3 bases: TGCGCCAGCAGCCCTCAAGCGGGAGGGGGCTACAATGAGCAGTTCTTC. Its protein product is CASSPQAGGGYNEQFF.

The chain employs TRBV5-1 and TRBJ2-2; 7 bases agree with TRBD2. The CDR3 length is 17 residues. V was pared by 1 base and J by 0 bases, with 6 bases of the junction left unmatched. Germline loops: CDR1 SGHRS, CDR2 YFSETQ. The CDR3 nucleotides are TGCGCCAGCAGCTTGATGCGGGAGCGGACGAACACCGGGGAGCTGTTTTTT. Protein: CASSLMRERTNTGELFF.

This clonotype was picked up a small number of times. The chain has TRBV2 and TRBJ2-5, with 16 bases lining up with TRBD2. Per germline, CDR1 SNHLY and CDR2 FYNNEI. There are 20 residues in the CDR3. With 7 bases clipped from V and 0 bases from J, the junction kept 14 bases outside the gene matches. The CDR3 loop reads CASTGLSLGTSGGDQETQYF. The CDR3 DNA follows: TGTGCCAGCACTGGCCTCAGTCTTGGGACTAGCGGGGGGGACCAAGAGACCCAGTACTTC.

The chain couples TRBV11-2 to TRBJ2-5; D is unclear. Trimming stripped 1 base from V and 3 bases from J, with 6 bases between. The CDR3 has 13 amino acids. Germline V CDR1 and CDR2: SGHAT, FQNNGV. CDR3 residues: CASSLVEEETQYF. DNA of the CDR3: TGTGCCAGCAGCTTAGTAGAGGAAGAGACCCAGTACTTC.

The chain uses TRBV2 and TRBJ2-3; 11 nucleotides agree with TRBD2. CDR3 length equals 15 residues. The germline V gene has CDR1 SNHLY and CDR2 FYNNEI. J lost 7 bases, V lost 6 bases, and 9 bases had no gene match. The CDR3 loop reads CASSPLAGGGNTQYF. CDR3 nucleotide sequence: TGTGCCAGCAGCCCCCTAGCGGGGGGCGGAAATACGCAGTATTTT.